The 12 T cell receptor beta chains below all came from one sample that was sequenced in a study of blood T cell repertoires in COVID-19. TCRdb's table, derived via immunoSEQ multiplex PCR, lists solely in-frame clones and lacks some. This sample has tens of thousands of clones, with roughly 80% found just once. The sequenced sample consisted of peripheral blood. Every receptor here comes from a woman aged 80 or over with active or convalescent COVID-19.

This clone was observed once. This sequence joins TRBV30 and TRBJ2-2, with 11 bases identical to TRBD1. The CDR3 totals 15 residues. Trimming took 2 bases from V and 4 from J; bases not matched to a gene: 3. Germline lookup yields CDR1 GTSNPN and CDR2 SVGIG (reference sequence). CDR3 protein: CAWSPGTGGTGELFF. CDR3 nucleotide sequence: TGTGCCTGGAGTCCTGGGACAGGGGGCACCGGGGAGCTGTTTTTT. Looking up the rest from reference TRBV30 and TRBJ2-2 gives the full variable domain: SQTIHQWPATLVQPVGSPLSLECTVEGTSNPNLYWYRQAAGRGLQLLFYSVGIGQISSEVPQNLSASRPQDRQFILSSKKLLLSDSGFYLCAWSPGTGGTGELFFGEGSRLTVL.

The chain is built from TRBV4-2 and TRBJ2-1; TRBD1 matches 9 bases. Losses at the gene ends were 1 base for V and 6 bases for J; bases not matched to a gene: 1. Germline V CDR1 and CDR2: LGHNA, YNFKEQ. This CDR3 has 14 residues. The CDR3 nucleotides are TGTGCCAGCAGCCAAGGGGACAGGGTCAATGAGCAGTTCTTC. Translation gives CASSQGDRVNEQFF.

The chain joins TRBV7-3 to TRBJ2-2, with 7 bases fitting TRBD2. V trimming: 5 bases; J trimming: 3 bases; junction bases outside the gene matches: 3. The CDR3 runs to 14 residues. In germline, CDR1 is SGHTA, CDR2 FQGTGA. DNA of the CDR3: TGTGCCAGCAGCGCGGGAGTATACACCGGGGAGCTGTTTTTT. Translating gives CASSAGVYTGELFF.

V gene TRBV7-8 combines with J gene TRBJ1-2; D is uncertain. This CDR3 comprises 14 residues. The V end lost 0 bases, the J end lost 4 bases, and 9 bases lay between the germline ends. Germline V gene data show CDR1 as SGHVS and CDR2 as FQNEAQ. The CDR3 reads CASSLAGSPYGYTF. DNA of the CDR3: TGTGCCAGCAGCTTAGCGGGCAGCCCCTATGGCTACACCTTC.

The V gene is TRBV27, the J gene TRBJ2-3; TRBD2 matches 12 bases. Germline CDR1 reads MNHEY; CDR2 reads SMNVEV (reference sequence). The CDR3 extends over 15 amino acids. V shed 2 bases and J 4 bases; nucleotides not matched to a gene: 1. The CDR3 region is CASSLLAGGPDTQYF. CDR3 sequence (DNA): TGTGCCAGCAGTTTACTAGCGGGGGGGCCAGATACGCAGTATTTT.

CDR3: CASSQVLAGDRKKQETQYF. The CDR3 nucleotides are TGTGCCAGCAGCCAAGTCCTAGCGGGAGATAGAAAAAAACAAGAGACCCAGTACTTC. The V call is TRBV3-1 (or the pseudogene TRBV3-2), the J call TRBJ2-5; TRBD2 aligns across 10 bases. V lost 1 base to trimming and J lost 2 bases; unmatched junction nucleotides: 13. The germline V gene encodes CDR1 LGHDT and CDR2 YNNKEL (reference sequence). The CDR3 is 19 residues long.

The chain couples TRBV19 to TRBJ1-6; 9 bases fit TRBD1. CDR1 is LNHDA, CDR2 SQIVND, per germline (reference sequence). This CDR3 has 14 amino acids. V lost 6 bases and J lost 7; bases outside the gene matches: 4. The CDR3 DNA reads as TGTGCCAGTAGAACCGGGACAGGGAATTCACCCCTCCACTTT. Its translation is CASRTGTGNSPLHF. The variable domain in full, with the rest retrieved from reference TRBV19 and TRBJ1-6, is DGGITQSPKYLFRKEGQNVTLSCEQNLNHDAMYWYRQDPGQGLRLIYYSQIVNDFQKGDIAEGYSVSREKKESFPLTVTSAQKNPTAFYLCASRTGTGNSPLHFGNGTRLTVT.

This chain uses TRBV5-4 with TRBJ1-2, with a weak D call TRBD1 (6 bases). V shed 2 bases and J shed 8 bases, with 22 bases lying between them. The length of the CDR3 is 16 residues. Germline CDR1 SGHNT, CDR2 YYREEE (reference sequence). The CDR3 nucleotides are TGTGCCAGCAGCTTAGGGGGAACAGGCCTATCTCAGGGCTACACCTTC. The encoded protein is CASSLGGTGLSQGYTF.

V is TRBV19 and J is TRBJ2-1, with TRBD2 matching 8 bases. From germline, CDR1 is LNHDA and CDR2 SQIVND (reference sequence). The CDR3 has 15 residues. The junction had 10 bases not matched to a gene; V was cut back by 4 bases and J by 8 bases. The CDR3 region is CASSNSGSSFHEQFF. The CDR3, as DNA: TGTGCCAGTAGTAACAGCGGGAGTTCTTTCCATGAGCAGTTCTTC.

The chain carries TRBV6-2 or TRBV6-3 and TRBJ2-1; the D is unclear. The CDR3 is 17 amino acids. Germline lookup yields CDR1 MNHEY and CDR2 SVGEGT. V was cut by 2 bases and J by 4 bases, with 18 bases left in between. CDR3 residues: CASSYRLGRPLYNEQFF. The CDR3 DNA reads TGTGCCAGCAGTTACCGATTGGGCAGACCCTTATACAATGAGCAGTTCTTC.

This chain links TRBV3-1 (or the pseudogene TRBV3-2) with TRBJ1-2, with D possibly matching TRBD1 (6 bases). From germline, CDR1 is LGHDT and CDR2 YNNKEL (reference sequence). Trimming shortened V by 0 bases and J by 8 bases, and 13 bases separated the two germline ends. CDR3 length: 14 amino acids. The CDR3 region is CASSQEVKGVGYTF. The CDR3 coding sequence is TGTGCCAGCAGCCAAGAAGTAAAGGGGGTCGGCTACACCTTC.

This rearrangement joins TRBV7-8 to TRBJ2-5; 8 bases are a match to TRBD1. The CDR3 consists of 16 residues. J lost 2 bases, V lost 2 bases, and 7 bases had no gene match. Per the germline V gene, CDR1 is SGHVS and CDR2 is FQNEAQ. CDR3 residues: CASSLRTGGGQETQYF. CDR3 coding DNA: TGTGCCAGCAGCTTAAGAACAGGGGGTGGGCAAGAGACCCAGTACTTC.